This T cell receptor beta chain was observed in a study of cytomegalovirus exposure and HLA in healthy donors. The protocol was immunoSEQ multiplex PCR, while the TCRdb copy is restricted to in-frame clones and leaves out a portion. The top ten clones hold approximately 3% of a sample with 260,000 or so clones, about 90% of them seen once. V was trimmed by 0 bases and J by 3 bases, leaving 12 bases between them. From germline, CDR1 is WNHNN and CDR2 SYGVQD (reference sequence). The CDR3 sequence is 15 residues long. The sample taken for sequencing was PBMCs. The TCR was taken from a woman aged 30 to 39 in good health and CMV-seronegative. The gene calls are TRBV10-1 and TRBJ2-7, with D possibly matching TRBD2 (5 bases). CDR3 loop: CASSESSLVGYEQYF. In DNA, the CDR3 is TGCGCCAGCAGTGAGTCGTCACTAGTCGGCTACGAGCAGTACTTC.